This TCR beta chain comes out of a study of T cells in Graves' hyperthyroidism and ophthalmopathy. With 11 bases removed from V and 4 bases from J, the gap between germline ends came to 14 bases. The CDR3 contains 13 residues. In germline, CDR1 is SNHLY, CDR2 FYNNEI. Study observations and caveats: Most thyroid clonotypes expanded above 0.001 were also detected in blood. Before onset, by a median of around 6.4 months, the model predicted ophthalmopathy.

Template material for amplifying TCR beta CDR3 regions consisted of RNA transcripts. TCR CDR3 underwent first-round RT-PCR with the HTBI primer set. MiXCR, applied by TCRdb to the multiplex PCR reads, yields one record per CDR3 protein. The sample shows about 210,000 distinct CDR3 sequences, roughly 18% of them seen only once. This clonotype was seen only a few times. The antigen is not known. Those with hyperthyroidism were 18 to 65 years old, newly diagnosed, and ill for under 2 months. PBMCs were collected from an approximately 10 ml volume of fresh peripheral blood. The chain links TRBV2 to TRBJ1-4; D might be TRBD1 (5 bases). The receptor comes from a man between 45 and 60 years old with Graves' hyperthyroidism. The sample comprised blood. The CDR3 DNA reads as TGTGCCGCCCAGTCTGGGGGTAATGAAAAACTGTTTTTT. It is translated as CAAQSGGNEKLFF.